This T cell receptor beta chain came from a study of radiation and T cells in renal cell carcinoma. Stated time point: blood 2 weeks post-SBRT. Treatment indicated: 15 Gy SBRT to primary tumor, nephrectomy 4 weeks later. Clear cell pathology was present in this patient's renal cell carcinoma. Profiling relied on immunoSEQ multiplex PCR, and the TCRdb table lists in-frame clones only, not all of them. The sample lists roughly 150,000 clones, about 91% occurring once. This clonotype was obtained from a woman aged 50 to 65 with renal cell carcinoma. This material consisted of blood, taken from a patient whose treatment included radiotherapy and nephrectomy.

This CDR3 is CASSYGGQSKGGYTF. As DNA, the CDR3 is TGTGCCAGCAGTTACGGGGGACAGTCAAAGGGTGGCTACACCTTC. V is TRBV6-6 and J is TRBJ1-2; TRBD1 agrees at 7 bases. The germline V gene encodes CDR1 MNHNY and CDR2 SVGAGI (reference sequence). The V and J ends lost 2 bases and 7 bases, in that order; junction bases with no gene match: 10. The CDR3 is 15 amino acids.